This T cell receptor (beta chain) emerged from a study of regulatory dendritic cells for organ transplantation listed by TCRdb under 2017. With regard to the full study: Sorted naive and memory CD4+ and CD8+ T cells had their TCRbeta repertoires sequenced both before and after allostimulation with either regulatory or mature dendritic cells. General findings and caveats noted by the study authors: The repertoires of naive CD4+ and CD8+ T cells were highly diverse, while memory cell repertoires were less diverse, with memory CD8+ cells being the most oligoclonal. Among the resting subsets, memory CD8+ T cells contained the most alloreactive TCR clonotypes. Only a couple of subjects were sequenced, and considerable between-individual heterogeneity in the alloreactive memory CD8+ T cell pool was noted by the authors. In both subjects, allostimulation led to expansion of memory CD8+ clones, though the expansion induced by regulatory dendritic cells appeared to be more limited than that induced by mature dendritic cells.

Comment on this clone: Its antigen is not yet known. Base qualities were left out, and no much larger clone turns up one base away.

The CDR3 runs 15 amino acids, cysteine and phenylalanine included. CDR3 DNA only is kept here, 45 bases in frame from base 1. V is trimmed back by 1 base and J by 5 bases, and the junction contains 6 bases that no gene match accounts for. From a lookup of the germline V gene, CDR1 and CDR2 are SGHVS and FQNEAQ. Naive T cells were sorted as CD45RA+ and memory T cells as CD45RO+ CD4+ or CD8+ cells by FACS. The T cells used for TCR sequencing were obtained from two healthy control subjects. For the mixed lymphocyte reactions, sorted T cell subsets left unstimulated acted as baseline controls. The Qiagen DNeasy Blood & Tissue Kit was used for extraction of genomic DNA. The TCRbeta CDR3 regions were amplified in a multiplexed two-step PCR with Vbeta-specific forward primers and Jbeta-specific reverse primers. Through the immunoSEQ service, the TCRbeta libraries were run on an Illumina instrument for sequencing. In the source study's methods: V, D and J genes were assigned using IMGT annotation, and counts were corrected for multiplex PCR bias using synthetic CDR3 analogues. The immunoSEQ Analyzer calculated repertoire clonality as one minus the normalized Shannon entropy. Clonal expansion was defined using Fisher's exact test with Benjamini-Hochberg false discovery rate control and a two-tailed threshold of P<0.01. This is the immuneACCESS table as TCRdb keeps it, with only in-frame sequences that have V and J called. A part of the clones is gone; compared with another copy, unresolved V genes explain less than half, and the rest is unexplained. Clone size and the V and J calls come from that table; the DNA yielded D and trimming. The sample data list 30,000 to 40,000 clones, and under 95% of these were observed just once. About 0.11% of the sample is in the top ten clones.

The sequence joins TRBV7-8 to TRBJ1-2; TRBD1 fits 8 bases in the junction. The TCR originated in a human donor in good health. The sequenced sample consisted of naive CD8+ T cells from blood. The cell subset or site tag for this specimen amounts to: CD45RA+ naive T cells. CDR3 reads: CASSLDATGGYGYTF. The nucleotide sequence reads TGTGCCAGCAGCTTAGACGCAACAGGGGGGTATGGCTACACCTTC.